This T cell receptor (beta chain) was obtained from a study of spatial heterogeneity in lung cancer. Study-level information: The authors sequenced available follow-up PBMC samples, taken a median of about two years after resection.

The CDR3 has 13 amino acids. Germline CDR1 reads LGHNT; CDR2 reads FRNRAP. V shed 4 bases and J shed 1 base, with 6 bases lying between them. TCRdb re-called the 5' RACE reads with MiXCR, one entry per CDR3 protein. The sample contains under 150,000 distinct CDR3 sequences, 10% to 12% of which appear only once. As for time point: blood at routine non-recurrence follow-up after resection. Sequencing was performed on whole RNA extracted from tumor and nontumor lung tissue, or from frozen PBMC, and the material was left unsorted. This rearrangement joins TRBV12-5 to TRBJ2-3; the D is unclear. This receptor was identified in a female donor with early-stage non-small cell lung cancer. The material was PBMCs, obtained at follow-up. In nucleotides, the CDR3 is TGTGCTAGTGGTTCAGGCGGCACAGATACGCAGTATTTT. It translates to CASGSGGTDTQYF.